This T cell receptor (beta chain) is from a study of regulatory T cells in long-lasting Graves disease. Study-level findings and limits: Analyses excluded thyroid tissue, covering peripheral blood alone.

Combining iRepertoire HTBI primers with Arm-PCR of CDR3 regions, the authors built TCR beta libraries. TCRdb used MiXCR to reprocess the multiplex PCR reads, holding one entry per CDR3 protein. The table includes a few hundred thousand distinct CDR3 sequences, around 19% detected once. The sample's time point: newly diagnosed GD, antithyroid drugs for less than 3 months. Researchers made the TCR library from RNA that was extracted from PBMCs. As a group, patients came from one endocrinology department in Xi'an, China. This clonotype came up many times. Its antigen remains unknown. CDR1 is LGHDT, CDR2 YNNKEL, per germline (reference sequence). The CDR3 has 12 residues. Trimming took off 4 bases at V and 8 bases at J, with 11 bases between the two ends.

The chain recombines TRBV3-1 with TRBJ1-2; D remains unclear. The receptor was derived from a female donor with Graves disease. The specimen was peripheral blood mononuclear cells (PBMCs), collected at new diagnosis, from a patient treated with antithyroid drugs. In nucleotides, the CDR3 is TGTGCCAGCAGCCCAGGACCCGGGGGCTACACCTTC. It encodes CASSPGPGGYTF.